Listed below are T cell receptor beta chains from one sample, sequenced in a study of blood T cell repertoires in COVID-19. Sequencing used immunoSEQ multiplex PCR; TCRdb keeps in-frame clones, though not all of them. There are some 310,000 clones in the sample; around 89% occur only once, and around 1% lies in the top ten. Sequencing was done on a sample of peripheral blood. The origin of the receptors is a woman between 40 and 55 years old with COVID-19, enrolled during active disease. CDR3s include the opening cysteine and the closing phenylalanine or tryptophan. A D gene is named only where the DNA matches it firmly. Rows give clone size only sometimes, using once, few, many, or a class for an expanded clone.

clone_size | j_call | cdr3_length | d_call | v_call | cdr3_nt | cdr3_aa
. | TRBJ2-1 | 16 | . | TRBV6-4 | TGTGCCAGCAGTGACGCGGCGGCTAGACCATCAAGTGAGCAGTTCTTC | CASSDAAARPSSEQFF
. | TRBJ2-2 | 14 | . | TRBV2 | TGTGCCCAGCAGGGTAGTGGTGACACCGGGGAGCTGTTTTTT | CAQQGSGDTGELFF
. | TRBJ2-3 | 14 | . | TRBV6-5 | TGTGCCAGCAGTCCCTTGGGGGGTACAGATACGCAGTATTTT | CASSPLGGTDTQYF
. | TRBJ1-1 | 12 | . | TRBV28 | TGTGCCAGCGTGGGGGGTGGGACTGAAGCTTTCTTT | CASVGGGTEAFF
. | TRBJ2-7 | 12 | TRBD1 | TRBV29-1 | TGCAGCGTTCGGGACAGGCCGGGGGAGCAGTACTTC | CSVRDRPGEQYF
. | TRBJ2-7 | 15 | . | TRBV28 | TGTGCCAGCAGTTTTGGCGGGGTTGGTCTCTACGAGCAGTACTTC | CASSFGGVGLYEQYF
. | TRBJ1-2 | 14 | . | TRBV7-8 | TGTGCCAGCAGCCCGCGGGGGGCAGACTATGGCTACACCTTC | CASSPRGADYGYTF
. | TRBJ2-1 | 15 | . | TRBV10-3 | TGTGCCATCAGTGAGTCGGCAGGGCTGGGGAATGAGCAGTTCTTC | CAISESAGLGNEQFF
. | TRBJ2-3 | 16 | TRBD2 | TRBV5-1 | TGCGCCAGCAGCCCCCGACTAGCGGAACGCACAGATACGCAGTATTTT | CASSPRLAERTDTQYF
. | TRBJ1-2 | 13 | . | TRBV19 | TGTGCCAGTAGTCGGACAGCCCCTTACGGCTACACCTTC | CASSRTAPYGYTF
. | TRBJ2-5 | 13 | . | TRBV15 | TGTGCCACCAGCAGACATACTCAAGAGACCCAGTACTTC | CATSRHTQETQYF
. | TRBJ1-2 | 15 | TRBD1 | TRBV5-4 | TGTGCCAGCAGCTTGTCGACAGGGGACTGGTATGGCTACACCTTC | CASSLSTGDWYGYTF
. | TRBJ1-3 | 15 | . | TRBV5-4 | TGTGCCAGCAGCTTGGGAGGGACTGCTGGAAACACCATATATTTT | CASSLGGTAGNTIYF
. | TRBJ2-4 | 15 | TRBD1 | TRBV6-5 | TGTGCCAGCAGTTACTCTCCCGGACAGGGGAACATTCAGTACTTC | CASSYSPGQGNIQYF
. | TRBJ2-3 | 15 | . | TRBV10-3 | TGTGCCATCAGTGAGCGGCGGGGGCGCACAGATACGCAGTATTTT | CAISERRGRTDTQYF
. | TRBJ2-5 | 20 | TRBD2 | TRBV9 | TGTGCCAGCAGCGTAACGATTGGGGCTAGCGGGGGCCCCCTCGGGGAGACCCAGTACTTC | CASSVTIGASGGPLGETQYF
. | TRBJ2-7 | 15 | . | TRBV27 | TGTGCCAGCAGTTTAGTGGGCAGGGTGGACTACGAGCAGTACTTC | CASSLVGRVDYEQYF
. | TRBJ2-1 | 13 | TRBD2 | TRBV19 | TGTGCCAGTAGTAGGAGCGGGATCGGGGAGCAGTTCTTC | CASSRSGIGEQFF
. | TRBJ2-5 | 15 | TRBD1 | TRBV7-2 | TGTGCCAGCAGCTTAGGGGGACAGACCCAAGAGACCCAGTACTTC | CASSLGGQTQETQYF
. | TRBJ2-1 | 17 | TRBD2 | TRBV28 | TGTGCCAGCAGTTTATGGGGGTGGACTAGCGGGGCCGATGCTCAGTTCTTC | CASSLWGWTSGADAQFF
. | TRBJ2-7 | 15 | . | TRBV5-1 | TGCGCCAGCAGCTCCCGGCCCAGGGAGGCGTACGAGCAGTACTTC | CASSSRPREAYEQYF
few | TRBJ1-5 | 16 | . | TRBV7-2 | TGTGCCAGCAGCTTAGGGTTAGGCACAGGGAATCAGCCCCAGCATTTT | CASSLGLGTGNQPQHF
. | TRBJ2-7 | 15 | . | TRBV7-2 | TGTGCCAGCAGCCCTCGGGCGGGGGCCAAGGGCGAGCAGTACTTC | CASSPRAGAKGEQYF
. | TRBJ2-7 | 15 | TRBD1 | TRBV30 | TGTGCCTGGAGTGTTGGGACAGGGGGCTTCTACGAGCAGTACTTC | CAWSVGTGGFYEQYF
. | TRBJ2-2 | 15 | TRBD1 | TRBV5-1 | TGCGCCAGCAGCTTAACAGGGGATGGGACCGGGGAGCTGTTTTTT | CASSLTGDGTGELFF
. | TRBJ2-1 | 14 | . | TRBV7-2 | TGTGCCAGCAGCGGTGGGGGCCCTTACAATGAGCAGTTCTTC | CASSGGGPYNEQFF
few | TRBJ1-6 | 16 | . | TRBV7-9 | TGTGCCAGCAGCGTAATGGGGGGTTCTAATAATTCACCCCTCCACTTT | CASSVMGGSNNSPLHF
. | TRBJ2-3 | 16 | TRBD2 | TRBV7-8 | TGTGCCAGCAGCTTAAAACGACTAGCGGGGGTTGATACGCAGTATTTT | CASSLKRLAGVDTQYF
. | TRBJ1-2 | 15 | TRBD1 | TRBV9 | TGTGCCAGCAGCACCGACAGGGACCTAGGTTATGGCTACACCTTC | CASSTDRDLGYGYTF
. | TRBJ1-1 | 14 | . | TRBV2 | TGTGCCAGCAGTCCGGACAGACGGAACACTGAAGCTTTCTTT | CASSPDRRNTEAFF
. | TRBJ2-1 | 15 | . | TRBV6-2/TRBV6-3 | TGTGCCAGCAGTTACTCGAACAGCCCGGGGAATGAGCAGTTCTTC | CASSYSNSPGNEQFF
. | TRBJ1-6 | 14 | . | TRBV27 | TGTGCCAGCAGTTTCCAGGGGAACAATTCACCCCTCCACTTT | CASSFQGNNSPLHF
. | TRBJ1-4 | 15 | . | TRBV2 | TGTGCCAGCGAAGCCCCTCGGACAGATGACGATGAACTGTTTTTT | CASEAPRTDDDELFF
. | TRBJ1-5 | 15 | . | TRBV19 | TGTGCCAGTAGTGGGGGGGGCTGGAGCAATCAGCCCCAGCATTTT | CASSGGGWSNQPQHF
. | TRBJ1-1 | 18 | TRBD1 | TRBV5-1 | TGCGCCAGCAGCAGAGACCCAGGGGGCGGATCGCTGAACACTGAAGCTTTCTTT | CASSRDPGGGSLNTEAFF
. | TRBJ1-1 | 18 | . | TRBV14 | TGTGCCAGCAGCCGCAAGATGACGCCCTGGGAGCTGAACACTGAAGCTTTCTTT | CASSRKMTPWELNTEAFF
. | TRBJ1-3 | 10 | . | TRBV29-1 | TGCAGCGTTGGACTGGACACCATATATTTT | CSVGLDTIYF
. | TRBJ1-4 | 18 | . | TRBV15 | TGTGCCACCAGCAGAGATACCCGACGGGGGAGGACTAATGAAAAACTGTTTTTT | CATSRDTRRGRTNEKLFF